This T cell receptor beta chain is drawn from a study of spatial heterogeneity in lung cancer. Study overall: Consistently, beta-chain sequences turned up in larger numbers than alpha-chain sequences did.

Time point of the sample: sample taken at primary tumor resection. Tumor, nontumor lung or frozen PBMC supplied whole RNA, sequenced without sorting. There were 72 donors, all of them untreated patients with early-stage non-small cell lung cancer. Single TCR cDNA molecules each had their own unique molecular identifier. TCRdb redid the calling of the 5' RACE reads with MiXCR, one entry per CDR3 protein. Here the sample spans 50,000 to 65,000 distinct CDR3 sequences, roughly 8% being singletons. This clonotype appeared once. Its antigen is still unknown. General study results and limits: Ubiquitous expanded tumor TCRs appeared in blood more at resection than follow-up.

Germline V gives CDR1 SGHTS, CDR2 YDEGEE. The CDR3 runs 16 residues. Deletions cut 2 bases from V and 1 base from J, with 15 bases between. The material was PBMCs, obtained at surgery. The chain recombines TRBV5-8 with TRBJ1-1, with a possible D match to TRBD1 (6 bases). This TCR derives from a female donor with early-stage non-small cell lung cancer. The CDR3 loop is CASSFGTTLGNTEAFF. The CDR3 nucleotides read TGTGCCAGCAGCTTCGGGACAACCCTAGGGAACACTGAAGCTTTCTTT.